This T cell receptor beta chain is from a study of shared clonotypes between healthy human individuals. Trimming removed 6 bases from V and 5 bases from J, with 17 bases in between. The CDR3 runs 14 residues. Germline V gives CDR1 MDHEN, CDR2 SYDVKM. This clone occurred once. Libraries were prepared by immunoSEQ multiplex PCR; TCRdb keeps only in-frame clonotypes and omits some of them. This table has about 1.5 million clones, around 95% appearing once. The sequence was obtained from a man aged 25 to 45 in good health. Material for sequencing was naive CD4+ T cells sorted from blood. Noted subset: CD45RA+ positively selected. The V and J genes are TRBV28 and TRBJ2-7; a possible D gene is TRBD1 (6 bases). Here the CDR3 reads CASSRRTGPHEQYF. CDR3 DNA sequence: TGTGCCAGCAGCCGAAGAACAGGGCCCCACGAGCAGTACTTC.